Each of the 9 T cell receptor beta chains below was sequenced from the same sample in a study of T cells in Graves' hyperthyroidism and ophthalmopathy. There were TCR beta CDR3 regions amplified from RNA transcripts. First-round RT-PCR of the TCR CDR3 relied on the HTBI primer set. One entry per CDR3 protein, called by TCRdb with MiXCR from the multiplex PCR reads. The data contain under 300,000 distinct CDR3 sequences, roughly 13% of them singletons. Sequencing was done on a sample of blood. Every receptor here comes from a woman younger than 45 with Graves' hyperthyroidism that later progressed to Graves' ophthalmopathy.

This clonotype was seen many times. V and J are TRBV7-2 and TRBJ1-5; D gene ambiguous. The ends were cut back, 4 bases at V and 0 bases at J, with 10 bases in the middle. The CDR3 loop spans 15 amino acids. From germline, CDR1 is SGHTA and CDR2 FQGNSA. Written as DNA, the CDR3 is TGTGCCAGCAGCTATATCTCCGGTAGCAATCAGCCCCAGCATTTT. As protein: CASSYISGSNQPQHF. The variable domain in full, completed from reference TRBV7-2 and TRBJ1-5, reads GAGVSQSPSNKVTEKGKDVELRCDPISGHTALYWYRQSLGQGLEFLIYFQGNSAPDKSGLPSDRFSAERTGGSVSTLTIQRTQQEDSAVYLCASSYISGSNQPQHFGDGTRLSIL.

This clonotype was counted only a few times. The V and J genes are TRBV9 and TRBJ1-1; maybe TRBD1 (5 bases). Germline V CDR1 and CDR2: SGDLS, YYNGEE. The CDR3 consists of 14 residues. Trimming took off 2 bases at V and 4 bases at J, with 12 bases between the two ends. The DNA of the CDR3 is TGTGCCAGCAGCGTCGCAGGTGGGGCCACTGAAGCTTTCTTT. It is translated as CASSVAGGATEAFF.

This clonotype has a count of ten or more. CDR3 coding DNA: TGTGCCAGCTCCGACGGACAGCTAGCCAAAAACATTCAGTACTTC. Amino acids: CASSDGQLAKNIQYF. V gene TRBV18 combines with J gene TRBJ2-4, with a tentative D call TRBD1 (6 bases). Per the germline V gene, CDR1 is KGHSH and CDR2 is LQKENI. The CDR3 length is 15 residues. Trimming removed 6 bases at V and 0 bases at J, with 12 bases between.

This clonotype occurred many times. The J gene is TRBJ2-1, the V gene TRBV27; 10 nucleotides agree with TRBD1. The germline V gene encodes CDR1 MNHEY and CDR2 SMNVEV (reference sequence). After removal of 8 bases from V and 4 bases from J, the junction contained 2 bases not matched to a gene. The CDR3 sequence is 13 residues long. CDR3 in DNA: TGTGCCAGCGGGGACAGGGGTTACAATGAGCAGTTCTTC. Translation: CASGDRGYNEQFF.

This clonotype was recorded many times. The V and J genes are TRBV7-2 and TRBJ2-7; TRBD1 might be the D (5 bases). Trimming pared 0 bases from V and 5 bases from J, leaving 8 bases between. Germline CDR1 is SGHTA and CDR2 is FQGNSA. The CDR3 is made up of 13 amino acids. CDR3 in amino acids: CASSLAGLDEQYF. Written as DNA, the CDR3 is TGTGCCAGCAGCTTAGCGGGGCTAGACGAGCAGTACTTC. Full variable domain (outside the CDR3, taken from reference TRBV7-2 and TRBJ2-7): GAGVSQSPSNKVTEKGKDVELRCDPISGHTALYWYRQSLGQGLEFLIYFQGNSAPDKSGLPSDRFSAERTGGSVSTLTIQRTQQEDSAVYLCASSLAGLDEQYFGPGTRLTVT.

This clonotype was recorded at least ten times. The chain recombines TRBV6-2 or TRBV6-3 with TRBJ1-2; 7 bases agree with TRBD1. Trimming cost V 6 bases and J 4 bases; bases outside gene matches: 8. Germline CDR1 and CDR2: MNHEY and SVGEGT. This CDR3 spans 14 amino acids. Here the CDR3 reads CASRPGQLIYGYTF. In DNA form, the CDR3 reads TGTGCCAGCAGGCCGGGACAGCTCATCTATGGCTACACCTTC.

This clonotype was found a few times. V and J are TRBV10-3 and TRBJ2-7; tentatively, D is TRBD2 (6 bases). Germline V CDR1 and CDR2: ENHRY, SYGVKD. The V gene lost 8 bases and the J gene lost 3 bases, with 11 bases spanning the gap. The CDR3 consists of 12 residues. The CDR3 sequence: CAIRTTNYEQYF. CDR3 sequence (DNA): TGTGCCATCCGGACTACCAACTACGAGCAGTACTTC.

V usage is TRBV29-1 and J usage is TRBJ1-3; D possibly corresponds to TRBD1 (6 bases). Trimming cost V 4 bases and J 2 bases, with 12 bases left between them. The CDR3 contains 14 residues. Germline-derived CDR1 and CDR2 are SQVTM and ANQGSEA. The CDR3 here is CSVGEGGTGNTIYF. The DNA for the CDR3 is TGCAGCGTTGGTGAAGGGGGAACTGGAAACACCATATATTTT.

This clonotype was seen ten or more times. The chain carries TRBV7-2 and TRBJ2-3; 9 positions match TRBD2. Germline CDR1 reads SGHTA; CDR2 reads FQGNSA. CDR3 length: 12 residues. V lost 7 bases and J lost 9; bases outside the gene matches: 5. DNA of the CDR3: TGTGCCAGCAAGGATAGCGGGAGAACGCAGTATTTT. This encodes CASKDSGRTQYF.